These 22 T cell receptor beta chains originate from one sample sequenced in a study of beta chain features in type 1 diabetes. Sequenced material consisted of expressed TCRB transcripts (all of the isolated RNA was reverse transcribed). Measured with immunoSEQ multiplex PCR; TCRdb has only the in-frame clones, and not every one. Seen here are around 400,000 clones, around 15% observed once, and the top ten hold roughly 0.019%. The material sequenced was naive CD4+ T cells from blood. These receptor sequences come from a woman aged 18 to 35 in good health.

This clone has more than one count but fewer than ten. The chain couples TRBV15 to TRBJ2-3; 7 bases match TRBD2. The junction had 18 bases not matched to a gene; V was cut back by 6 bases and J by 6 bases. Per germline, CDR1 LNHNV and CDR2 YYDKDF (reference sequence). This CDR3 contains 17 residues. CDR3 coding DNA: TGTGCCACCAGTGCCGCCTTTTCCGGGACTACGATGGATACGCAGTATTTT. Translation gives CATSAAFSGTTMDTQYF.

A remark on this clone: Within the sample, other DNA sequences also encode this same CDR3. This chain connects TRBV18 to TRBJ1-4, with 12 positions matching TRBD1. The CDR3 loop spans 14 amino acids. The germline CDR1 and CDR2 sequences are KGHSH and LQKENI. V shed 3 bases, J shed 8 bases, and the junction held 1 base outside the gene matches. The CDR3 coding sequence is TGTGCCAGCTCACCGGGGACAGGGGGCGAAAAACTGTTTTTT. Translation gives CASSPGTGGEKLFF.

The V and J genes are TRBV7-3 and TRBJ2-2; no definite D call. The germline V gene encodes CDR1 SGHTA and CDR2 FQGTGA. The CDR3 is 14 residues long. Trimming left V 6 bases short and J 6 bases short, with 14 bases between. CDR3 residues: CASSHTRLAGELFF. CDR3 bases: TGTGCCAGCAGTCATACGAGACTGGCCGGGGAGCTGTTTTTT.

The genes are TRBV4-1 and TRBJ2-2; 8 bases are a match to TRBD1. The CDR3 extends over 17 amino acids. The J segment lost 3 bases and the V segment lost 3 bases, leaving 9 bases of the junction unmatched. In germline, CDR1 is MGHRA, CDR2 YSYEKL. CDR3 nucleotide sequence: TGCGCCAGCAGCCAGCGAACAGGGGGACCCTACACCGGGGAGCTGTTTTTT. This sequence encodes CASSQRTGGPYTGELFF.

This clone showed up just a few times. This chain connects TRBV7-9 to TRBJ2-1, with TRBD2 identical over 8 bases. The germline V gene encodes CDR1 SEHNR and CDR2 FQNEAQ (reference sequence). V trimming: 5 bases; J trimming: 6 bases; junction bases outside the gene matches: 9. The CDR3 extends over 15 amino acids. CDR3 sequence reads: CASSRTRGRSNEQFF. CDR3 bases: TGTGCCAGCAGCCGTACTCGCGGGAGGTCCAATGAGCAGTTCTTC.

The V and J genes are TRBV20-1 and TRBJ2-5, with D maybe TRBD2 (6 bases). The CDR3 has 11 residues. CDR1 is DFQATT, CDR2 SNEGSKA, per germline (reference sequence). Trimming stripped 7 bases from V and 1 base from J, with 7 bases between. The CDR3 sequence is CSVAAQETQYF. CDR3 DNA sequence: TGCAGTGTAGCGGCCCAAGAGACCCAGTACTTC.

The V gene is TRBV9, the J gene TRBJ2-1; D might be TRBD2 (6 bases). V shed 0 bases and J shed 10 bases, with 14 bases lying between them. The CDR3 is made up of 14 amino acids. Per germline, CDR1 SGDLS and CDR2 YYNGEE. The CDR3: CASSVEGRSGEQFF. The CDR3, as DNA: TGTGCCAGCAGCGTAGAAGGGCGGAGCGGGGAGCAGTTCTTC.

This clone was observed a handful of times. The chain recombines TRBV4-3 with TRBJ1-3; unclear D gene. V lost 0 bases and J 2 bases, leaving 5 bases between the germline ends. The V gene's germline CDR1 is LGHNA and CDR2 YSLEER. The CDR3 extends over 14 amino acids. CDR3 nucleotides: TGCGCCAGCAGCCAAGATCCCACTGGAAACACCATATATTTT. Its protein is CASSQDPTGNTIYF.

The J gene is TRBJ2-7, the V gene TRBV13, with 10 nucleotides matching TRBD1. Germline CDR1 is PRHDT and CDR2 is FYEKMQ (reference sequence). Trimming cost V 4 bases and J 6 bases; bases outside gene matches: 9. CDR3 length: 15 amino acids. The CDR3 reads CASSSYRTGGSEQYF. The CDR3 region has the DNA TGTGCCAGCAGCTCCTATCGGACAGGGGGAAGCGAGCAGTACTTC.

V gene TRBV7-3 combines with J gene TRBJ2-1, with 8 bases identical to TRBD1. Germline CDR1 reads SGHTA; CDR2 reads FQGTGA. Trimming at V came to 5 bases and at J to 0 bases, leaving 15 bases not matched to a gene. The CDR3 totals 19 residues. The CDR3 region has the DNA TGTGCCAGCAGCCCCGACGACAGGGGAATTGTGTCCTCCTACAATGAGCAGTTCTTC. It translates to CASSPDDRGIVSSYNEQFF.

This sequence joins TRBV21-1 and TRBJ2-5; the table's TRBD1 call for D was not verified on the DNA. TRBV21-1 is shown as a pseudogene. CDR3 length: 13 amino acids. CDR3 sequence: CASNRQTQETQYF. The CDR3 nucleotides read TGTGCCAGCAATCGACAAACGCAAGAGACCCAGTACTTC.

There are a few counts of this clone. The J gene is TRBJ2-7, the V gene TRBV7-2; 9 nucleotides align to TRBD2. V lost 2 bases to trimming and J lost 1 base; unmatched junction nucleotides: 0. Germline V CDR1 and CDR2: SGHTA, FQGNSA. The CDR3 has 14 amino acids. This CDR3 reads CASSLTSGSYEQYF. The CDR3 region has the DNA TGTGCCAGCAGCTTAACTAGCGGGTCCTACGAGCAGTACTTC. Based on the CDR3 plus reference TRBV7-2 and TRBJ2-7, the full variable domain is GAGVSQSPSNKVTEKGKDVELRCDPISGHTALYWYRQSLGQGLEFLIYFQGNSAPDKSGLPSDRFSAERTGGSVSTLTIQRTQQEDSAVYLCASSLTSGSYEQYFGPGTRLTVT.

This clone showed up just a few times. This rearrangement joins TRBV11-2 to TRBJ1-2; tentative D call: TRBD1 (5 bases). CDR1 is SGHAT and CDR2 is FQNNGV in the germline V gene. V lost 0 bases and J lost 5, with 10 bases in between. The CDR3 sequence is 14 residues long. CDR3: CASSLESRGYGYTF. The CDR3 nucleotides are TGTGCCAGCAGCTTAGAATCCCGGGGGTATGGCTACACCTTC. Full variable domain (outside the CDR3, taken from reference TRBV11-2 and TRBJ1-2): EAGVAQSPRYKIIEKRQSVAFWCNPISGHATLYWYQQILGQGPKLLIQFQNNGVVDDSQLPKDRFSAERLKGVDSTLKIQPAKLEDSAVYLCASSLESRGYGYTFGSGTRLTVV.

This clone was seen a handful of times. The V call is TRBV5-4, the J call TRBJ1-2, with D unresolved. V was clipped by 2 bases and J by 6 bases, with 8 bases between them. This CDR3 spans 12 amino acids. CDR1 is SGHNT and CDR2 is YYREEE in the germline V gene (reference sequence). DNA for the CDR3: TGTGCCAGCAGCTTTCCCGGGAATGGCTACACCTTC. Translated, it gives CASSFPGNGYTF.

About this clone: The same CDR3 also results from other DNA sequences found in this sample. V and J are TRBV20-1 and TRBJ1-1, with no clear D. Germline V gene sequence: CDR1 DFQATT, CDR2 SNEGSKA (reference sequence). V dropped 6 bases and J dropped 1 base, with 6 bases sitting between them. This CDR3 spans 11 amino acids. CDR3 sequence: CSAGKNTEAFF. The CDR3 nucleotides are TGCAGTGCCGGGAAGAACACTGAAGCTTTCTTT.

The V and J genes are TRBV20-1 and TRBJ2-7; D perhaps matches TRBD2 (5 bases). Looked up from germline, CDR1 is DFQATT and CDR2 is SNEGSKA (reference sequence). V was pared by 1 base and J by 6 bases, with 7 bases between. This CDR3 contains 11 residues. The CDR3 region is CSARGLPEQYF. CDR3 DNA: TGCAGTGCTAGAGGACTACCCGAGCAGTACTTC.

This clone has just a few counts. The V gene is TRBV15, the J gene TRBJ2-1, with 15 bases aligning to TRBD2. The CDR3 is 14 residues long. The trim removed 8 bases at V and 9 bases at J, leaving 5 bases unmatched. Germline V gene data show CDR1 as LNHNV and CDR2 as YYDKDF (reference sequence). For the CDR3, the DNA is TGTGCCACCCGGACTAGCGGGAGGGCCCGTGAGCAGTTCTTC. Protein product: CATRTSGRAREQFF.

This chain joins TRBV30 and TRBJ2-7, with 11 bases fitting TRBD2. The V gene end was trimmed by 3 bases and the J gene end by 0 bases; junction bases not matched to a gene: 7. This CDR3 is built from 16 residues. CDR1 is GTSNPN and CDR2 is SVGIG in the germline V gene (reference sequence). The CDR3, as DNA: TGTGCCTGGAGCCGTACCGGACTAGCGGGCTCCTACGAGCAGTACTTC. It encodes CAWSRTGLAGSYEQYF.

In this sample, this clone turned up a few times. The chain links TRBV29-1 to TRBJ1-1; D is ambiguous. The germline V and J ends were trimmed by 4 bases and 4 bases, with 10 bases remaining between them. The CDR3 has 12 residues. The V gene's germline CDR1 is SQVTM and CDR2 ANQGSEA. The CDR3 spells CSVVLESTEAFF. CDR3 DNA sequence: TGCAGCGTTGTCCTGGAGAGCACTGAAGCTTTCTTT.

The V gene is TRBV11-3, the J gene TRBJ2-3, with no clear D. The CDR3 has 13 amino acids. The V end lost 1 base, the J end lost 3 bases, and 5 bases lay between the germline ends. Germline loops: CDR1 SGHNT, CDR2 YENEEA. The DNA of the CDR3 is TGTGCCAGCAGCTTAGCGGGTACAGATACGCAGTATTTT. Translating it yields CASSLAGTDTQYF.

There are a few counts of this clone. The chain links TRBV30 to TRBJ1-1, with 7 positions matching TRBD1. Germline loops: CDR1 GTSNPN, CDR2 SVGIG (reference sequence). The CDR3 sequence is 13 residues long. V shed 3 bases and J 6 bases; nucleotides not matched to a gene: 7. As DNA, the CDR3 is TGTGCCTGGAGCCTGGCCGACAGGGCTGAAGCTTTCTTT. Translating it yields CAWSLADRAEAFF.

This clone was seen only a few times. The V gene is TRBV25-1, the J gene TRBJ2-3; possibly TRBD2 for D (6 bases). Germline V CDR1 and CDR2: MGHDK, SYGVNS. The CDR3 has 16 residues. Trimming stripped 1 base from V and 2 bases from J, with 13 bases between. CDR3 coding DNA: TGTGCCAGCAGTGAATCCCCCGGGAGCAACACAGATACGCAGTATTTT. Protein product: CASSESPGSNTDTQYF.